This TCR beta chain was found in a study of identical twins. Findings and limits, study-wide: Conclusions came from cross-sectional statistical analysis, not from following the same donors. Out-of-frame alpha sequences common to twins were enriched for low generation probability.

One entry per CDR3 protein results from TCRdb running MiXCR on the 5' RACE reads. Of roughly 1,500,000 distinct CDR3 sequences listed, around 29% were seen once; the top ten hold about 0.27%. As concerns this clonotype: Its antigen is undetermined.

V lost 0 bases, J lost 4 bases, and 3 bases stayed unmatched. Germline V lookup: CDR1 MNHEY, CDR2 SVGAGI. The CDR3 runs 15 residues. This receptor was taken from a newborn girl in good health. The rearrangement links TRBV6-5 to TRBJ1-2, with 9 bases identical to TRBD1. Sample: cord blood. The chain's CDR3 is CASSYSSTGGYGYTF. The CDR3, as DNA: TGTGCCAGCAGTTACTCCTCGACAGGGGGCTATGGCTACACCTTC.